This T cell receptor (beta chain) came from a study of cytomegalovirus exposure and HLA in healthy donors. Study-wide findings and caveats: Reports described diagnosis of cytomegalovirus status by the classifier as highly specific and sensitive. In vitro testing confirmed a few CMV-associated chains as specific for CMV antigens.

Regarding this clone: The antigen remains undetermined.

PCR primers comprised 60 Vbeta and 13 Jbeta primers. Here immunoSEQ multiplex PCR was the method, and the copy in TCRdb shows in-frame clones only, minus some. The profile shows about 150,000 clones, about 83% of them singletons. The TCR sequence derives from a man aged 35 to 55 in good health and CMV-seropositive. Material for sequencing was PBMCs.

CDR3 bases: TGTGCCAGCAGCTTGGCCAGGCGGGGGGAAAGCACAGATACGCAGTATTTT. Amino acids: CASSLARRGESTDTQYF. This chain joins TRBV5-4 and TRBJ2-3, with 8 bases that match TRBD2. The CDR3 runs to 17 residues. Germline CDR1 and CDR2: SGHNT and YYREEE (reference sequence). The trim removed 0 bases at V and 0 bases at J, leaving 6 bases unmatched.